Sequencing of this TCR beta chain was carried out in a study of blood T cell repertoires in COVID-19. Across the study: Acute and convalescent COVID-19 samples came from the United States, Italy and Spain. The cDNA or gDNA used as material had been derived from T cells, B-cell-depleted T cells, or PBMCs.

The authors' processing: Scientists estimated how many nucleated cells there were by amplifying reference gene primers. TCRdb's table, derived via immunoSEQ multiplex PCR, lists solely in-frame clones and lacks some. The DNA was the basis for D and trimming; V, J and clone size are from that table. The top ten hold about 22% of the sample, which has approximately 180,000 clones, 70% to 90% seen once. V was shortened by 1 base and J by 5 bases, with 11 bases between the two germline ends. CDR1 LGHDT and CDR2 YNNKEL come from the germline V gene (reference sequence). The CDR3 has 14 residues. As regards this clone: Different DNA sequences within this sample yield the same CDR3.

The chain couples TRBV3-1 (or the pseudogene TRBV3-2) to TRBJ1-1; tentatively, D is TRBD1 (6 bases). Material for sequencing was peripheral blood. This receptor was obtained from a man in his fifties or sixties with active or convalescent COVID-19. CDR3 in DNA: TGTGCCAGCAGCCAAGGGGGGCCGGGGACTGAAGCTTTCTTT. Its translation: CASSQGGPGTEAFF.